This entry lists 23 T cell receptor beta chains sequenced from one sample in a study of blood T cell repertoires in COVID-19. The protocol was immunoSEQ multiplex PCR, while the TCRdb copy is restricted to in-frame clones and leaves out a portion. The sample yields under 350,000 clones, about 86% seen once. Specimen: PBMCs or T cells enriched from blood (not recorded which). The receptors originated from a woman between 40 and 50 years old with acute COVID-19.

The V gene is TRBV7-9, the J gene TRBJ1-3; no definite D call. The V gene's germline CDR1 is SEHNR and CDR2 FQNEAQ (reference sequence). The CDR3 length is 12 residues. V was cut by 2 bases and J by 9 bases, with 8 bases left in between. The CDR3 spells CASSLSTGTIYF. CDR3 DNA sequence: TGTGCCAGCAGCTTAAGTACTGGCACCATATATTTT.

The rearrangement joins TRBV18 to TRBJ2-7, with 7 nucleotides matching TRBD2. The CDR3 extends over 15 amino acids. The germline V gene encodes CDR1 KGHSH and CDR2 LQKENI. Trimming removed 0 bases from V and 3 bases from J; junction bases left unmatched: 5. CDR3 protein: CASSPPAGVIYEQYF. CDR3 nucleotides: TGTGCCAGCTCACCACCGGCGGGAGTCATCTACGAGCAGTACTTC.

This clone was counted between two and nine times. The chain carries TRBV19 and TRBJ2-1, with 7 bases that match TRBD2. This CDR3 has 14 residues. The germline V gene has CDR1 LNHDA and CDR2 SQIVND (reference sequence). Trimming cost V 3 bases and J 6 bases; bases outside gene matches: 5. The CDR3 loop is CASSMAGRANEQFF. CDR3 DNA: TGTGCCAGTAGTATGGCAGGGAGGGCCAATGAGCAGTTCTTC.

The CDR3 is CASSPSGTGLNQPQHF. The CDR3 DNA follows: TGTGCCAGCAGTCCCTCCGGGACAGGGCTCAATCAGCCCCAGCATTTT. This chain joins TRBV28 and TRBJ1-5; 9 positions match TRBD1. CDR1 is MDHEN and CDR2 is SYDVKM in the germline V gene. There are 16 residues in the CDR3. The ends lost 5 bases at V and 3 bases at J; junction bases unmatched: 8.

This clone was detected only once. The chain uses TRBV28 and TRBJ2-7, with a possible D match to TRBD2 (6 bases). The V end lost 2 bases, the J end lost 2 bases, and 10 bases lay between the germline ends. CDR1 and CDR2 (germline): MDHEN, SYDVKM. CDR3 length: 14 amino acids. In DNA, the CDR3 is TGTGCCAGCAGTTTAGGCGGGGCCACCTACGAGCAGTACTTC. It translates to CASSLGGATYEQYF.

The chain has TRBV15 and TRBJ2-7; D might be TRBD1 (5 bases). Trimming cost V 1 base and J 0 bases, with 22 bases left between them. From germline, CDR1 is LNHNV and CDR2 YYDKDF (reference sequence). The CDR3 consists of 19 residues. This chain's CDR3 is CATSRGVAGNRVISYEQYF. Here the CDR3 DNA reads TGTGCCACCAGCAGAGGGGTAGCAGGGAACCGGGTGATCTCCTACGAGCAGTACTTC.

This clone was seen more than once but under ten times. The gene calls are TRBV4-1 and TRBJ2-2, with unresolved D. CDR1 is MGHRA and CDR2 is YSYEKL in the germline V gene. The CDR3 runs 17 residues. The ends were cut back, 0 bases at V and 6 bases at J, with 17 bases in the middle. CDR3 loop: CASSQDLRSSFAGELFF. The CDR3 region has the DNA TGCGCCAGCAGCCAAGATTTGCGGTCTAGTTTTGCCGGGGAGCTGTTTTTT.

The V call is TRBV28, the J call TRBJ2-7, with D perhaps matching TRBD1 (5 bases). Germline-derived CDR1 and CDR2 are MDHEN and SYDVKM. V was shortened by 2 bases and J by 2 bases, with 7 bases between the two germline ends. The CDR3 has 13 residues. CDR3 DNA: TGTGCCAGCAGTTTACGACAGCCCTACGAGCAGTACTTC. Its translation is CASSLRQPYEQYF.

V usage is TRBV28 and J usage is TRBJ1-1, with 9 bases fitting TRBD1. From germline, CDR1 is MDHEN and CDR2 SYDVKM. The CDR3 runs to 15 residues. The V gene end was trimmed by 7 bases and the J gene end by 0 bases; junction bases not matched to a gene: 6. The CDR3 coding sequence is TGTGCCAGCACACAGGGGGCCATTATGAACACTGAAGCTTTCTTT. Protein sequence: CASTQGAIMNTEAFF. The variable domain in full, with the rest retrieved from reference TRBV28 and TRBJ1-1, is DVKVTQSSRYLVKRTGEKVFLECVQDMDHENMFWYRQDPGLGLRLIYFSYDVKMKEKGDIPEGYSVSREKKERFSLILESASTNQTSMYLCASTQGAIMNTEAFFGQGTRLTVV.

This clone was found a few times. The DNA of the CDR3 is TGTGCCAGCAGCTTCGGACAGGGGGCGCATGGCTACACCTTC. Translation gives CASSFGQGAHGYTF. The rearrangement links TRBV7-9 to TRBJ1-2; TRBD1 matches at 11 bases. The V gene's germline CDR1 is SEHNR and CDR2 FQNEAQ (reference sequence). The J segment lost 6 bases and the V segment lost 3 bases, leaving 3 bases of the junction unmatched. CDR3 length: 14 amino acids.

The V call is TRBV5-1, the J call TRBJ2-3; TRBD2 matches 13 bases. Germline CDR1 and CDR2: SGHRS and YFSETQ. The CDR3 length is 16 residues. The V and J ends lost 4 bases and 7 bases, in that order; junction bases with no gene match: 9. The CDR3 sequence is CASSPWTSGSENTQYF. The CDR3 nucleotides are TGCGCCAGCAGCCCGTGGACTAGCGGGAGCGAAAATACGCAGTATTTT.

The chain uses TRBV27 and TRBJ2-1; possibly TRBD1 for D (6 bases). Germline-derived CDR1 and CDR2 are MNHEY and SMNVEV (reference sequence). The CDR3 has 16 residues. The germline V and J ends were trimmed by 3 bases and 1 base, with 13 bases remaining between them. This chain's CDR3 is CASSLAGTRSYNEQFF. For the CDR3, the DNA is TGTGCCAGCAGTTTGGCAGGGACAAGGTCCTACAATGAGCAGTTCTTC.

This clone was detected many times. The V call is TRBV5-4, the J call TRBJ2-7; 9 bases are shared with TRBD1. The V segment lost 1 base and the J segment 5 bases; nucleotides outside the gene matches: 4. CDR3 length: 14 residues. Germline CDR1 SGHNT, CDR2 YYREEE (reference sequence). In nucleotides, the CDR3 is TGTGCCAGCAGCTTGTGGGACAGGGCCAACGAGCAGTACTTC. Translating it yields CASSLWDRANEQYF.

Sample share makes this clone medium-sized (0.01 to 0.1%). This rearrangement joins TRBV20-1 to TRBJ1-2, with D hard to call. V lost 4 bases, J lost 5 bases, and 8 bases lay in between. This CDR3 has 11 amino acids. Germline-derived CDR1 and CDR2 are DFQATT and SNEGSKA (reference sequence). The CDR3 sequence is CSAIEGYGYTF. The CDR3, as DNA: TGCAGTGCTATCGAGGGTTATGGCTACACCTTC.

The J gene is TRBJ2-1, the V gene TRBV7-2; 7 nucleotides align to TRBD1. Germline-derived CDR1 and CDR2 are SGHTA and FQGNSA. This CDR3 comprises 15 residues. V shed 4 bases and J 4 bases; nucleotides not matched to a gene: 7. CDR3 DNA sequence: TGTGCCAGCAGCTCTTCGGGACAGAATTACAATGAGCAGTTCTTC. Translating gives CASSSSGQNYNEQFF.

Here the CDR3 DNA reads TGTGCCAGCAGCCCACGGGACAGGGTATTTTACGAGCAGTACTTC. This encodes CASSPRDRVFYEQYF. The chain links TRBV7-8 to TRBJ2-7; 9 positions agree with TRBD1. The CDR3 contains 15 residues. Germline CDR1 is SGHVS and CDR2 is FQNEAQ. Trimming removed 5 bases from V and 4 bases from J; junction bases left unmatched: 9.

The chain uses TRBV6-5 and TRBJ1-2; D gene unclear. Germline assignment: CDR1 MNHEY and CDR2 SVGAGI. This CDR3 has 14 residues. Trimming cost V 7 bases and J 6 bases, with 18 bases left between them. CDR3 amino acids: CASTGQVVIHGYTF. CDR3 coding DNA: TGTGCCAGCACCGGTCAGGTAGTAATCCATGGCTACACCTTC.

The V call is TRBV5-4, the J call TRBJ1-2; the D is unclear. CDR1 SGHNT and CDR2 YYREEE come from the germline V gene (reference sequence). The CDR3 contains 11 residues. V was trimmed by 0 bases and J by 13 bases, leaving 10 bases between them. The CDR3 DNA reads TGTGCCAGCAGCTTGGCCGGAGGAATCACCTTC. It is translated as CASSLAGGITF.

The chain has TRBV27 and TRBJ1-1; 7 nucleotides align to TRBD1. V lost 3 bases to trimming and J lost 0 bases; unmatched junction nucleotides: 4. This CDR3 is 15 amino acids long. Germline-derived CDR1 and CDR2 are MNHEY and SMNVEV (reference sequence). The CDR3 reads CASSFRGQLNTEAFF. CDR3 DNA sequence: TGTGCCAGCAGTTTCCGGGGACAGCTGAACACTGAAGCTTTCTTT.

CDR3 amino acids: CASSLLLSEKLFF. The CDR3 coding sequence is TGTGCCAGCAGCCTTCTTTTGAGCGAAAAACTGTTTTTT. The genes are TRBV5-5 and TRBJ1-4; D gene uncertain. Germline CDR1 reads SGHKS; CDR2 reads YYEKEE (reference sequence). V was pared by 4 bases and J by 8 bases, with 12 bases between. The CDR3 consists of 13 residues.

The chain links TRBV7-8 to TRBJ1-6, with 7 bases lining up with TRBD1. This CDR3 region has 20 residues. V shed 3 bases, J shed 0 bases, and the junction held 14 bases outside the gene matches. Germline V CDR1 and CDR2: SGHVS, FQNEAQ. The CDR3 DNA is TGTGCCAGCAGCTTGGACCGGATGGGACAGTCTTACTCCTATAATTCACCCCTCCACTTT. Translated: CASSLDRMGQSYSYNSPLHF.

The table lists this clone with a count of one. The J gene is TRBJ1-3, the V gene TRBV9, with TRBD1 identical over 11 bases. The CDR3 is made up of 17 amino acids. The V gene's germline CDR1 is SGDLS and CDR2 YYNGEE. The ends lost 4 bases at V and 0 bases at J; junction bases unmatched: 6. DNA of the CDR3: TGTGCCAGCAGCCCCCGGGACAGGGGGTACTCTGGAAACACCATATATTTT. Protein: CASSPRDRGYSGNTIYF.

This clone was found once. V usage is TRBV7-9 and J usage is TRBJ1-2; TRBD1 is a possible D gene (5 bases). Per the germline V gene, CDR1 is SEHNR and CDR2 is FQNEAQ (reference sequence). Trimming removed 5 bases from V and 0 bases from J, with 7 bases in between. The CDR3 runs 13 residues. For the CDR3, the DNA is TGTGCCAGCAGCCAGACAGCTAACTATGGCTACACCTTC. Translated, it gives CASSQTANYGYTF.